One T cell receptor (beta chain) is described in this entry. The sample originates from a study of blood T cell repertoires in COVID-19. Study-level information: Sites across the United States, Italy and Spain contributed samples from acute and convalescent COVID-19.

In the authors' methods: From reference gene primer amplification, estimates of nucleated cell counts were derived. Measured with immunoSEQ multiplex PCR; TCRdb has only the in-frame clones, and not every one. That table furnishes V, J and clone size, whereas the DNA furnished D and trimming. The table lists 200,000 to 250,000 clones, around 86% of them singletons. The CDR3 is 14 amino acids. Trimming cost V 10 bases and J 2 bases, with 17 bases left between them. The germline V gene encodes CDR1 SEHNR and CDR2 FQNEAQ (reference sequence). The source material was peripheral blood. The receptor comes from a man aged 30 to 39 who had recovered from COVID-19. The genes are TRBV7-9 and TRBJ1-2; D unresolved. The CDR3 nucleotides are TGTGCCACCTTATCAGAGACTGCGAACTATGGCTACACCTTC. It encodes CATLSETANYGYTF.